This T cell receptor beta chain was sequenced in a study of T cells in Graves' hyperthyroidism and ophthalmopathy. Study as a whole: Before any treatment, at initial diagnosis, peripheral blood was collected.

Findings and limits, study-wide: Most thyroid clonotypes expanded above 0.001 appeared in blood too. Researchers report that a 13 V-J model separated ophthalmopathy from stable hyperthyroidism.

This clonotype appeared many times. The antigen is undetermined. The source material, RNA transcripts, was used to amplify TCR beta CDR3 regions. During a first-round RT-PCR of the TCR CDR3, the HTBI primer set was used. MiXCR, run by TCRdb on the multiplex PCR reads, gives a single entry per CDR3 protein. The sample has roughly 420,000 distinct CDR3 sequences, roughly 13% seen once. Patients were aged 18 to 65, had disease duration under 2 months, and had newly diagnosed hyperthyroidism. This sequence was found in a woman under 30 with Graves' hyperthyroidism. Material: blood.

This CDR3 is CASSPTGGLAGVLSYEQYF. DNA for the CDR3: TGTGCCAGCAGTCCTACAGGGGGGCTAGCGGGAGTCCTCTCCTACGAGCAGTACTTC. The chain has TRBV28 and TRBJ2-7; TRBD2 matches at 10 bases. Germline V gives CDR1 MDHEN, CDR2 SYDVKM. Trimming took 5 bases from V and 0 from J; bases not matched to a gene: 16. The CDR3 spans 19 residues. The full variable domain, in which reference TRBV28 and TRBJ2-7 provide the parts outside the CDR3, is DVKVTQSSRYLVKRTGEKVFLECVQDMDHENMFWYRQDPGLGLRLIYFSYDVKMKEKGDIPEGYSVSREKKERFSLILESASTNQTSMYLCASSPTGGLAGVLSYEQYFGPGTRLTVT.